Presented here are 18 T cell receptor beta chains from one specimen sequenced in a study of T cell responses to AZD1222 COVID-19 vaccine. Data came from immunoSEQ multiplex PCR; TCRdb stores just in-frame clones and leaves some out. The profile covers 95,000 to 150,000 clones, with around nine tenths appearing a single time and around 1.7% taken by the ten largest. This material consisted of peripheral blood, taken on day 0 of AZD1222 vaccination. Receptor source: an adult in good health.

A note on this clone: Its ends do not fully match the called genes, so a read error is possible. The rearrangement joins TRBV7-8 to TRBJ2-1; D is uncertain. This CDR3 has 17 amino acids. CDR1 and CDR2 from the germline V gene are SGHVS and FQNEAQ. This CDR3 reads CASSGRTGQSSYNEQLF. The CDR3 DNA sequence: TGTGCCAGCAGCGGGCGGACGGGTCAGAGCTCCTACAATGAGCAGCTCTTC. The full variable domain, its missing parts supplied by reference TRBV7-8 and TRBJ2-1, is GAGVSQSPRYKVAKRGQDVALRCDPISGHVSLFWYQQALGQGPEFLTYFQNEAQLDKSGLPSDRFFAERPEGSVSTLKIQRTQQEDSAVYLCASSGRTGQSSYNEQLFGPGTRLTVL.

This CDR3 reads CASSLAGMAGQYF. The CDR3 DNA sequence: TGTGCCAGCAGTTTAGCGGGGATGGCGGGGCAGTATTTT. This chain connects TRBV12-3 or TRBV12-4 to TRBJ2-3, with a weak D call TRBD2 (5 bases). The CDR3 loop spans 13 amino acids. Deletions cut 0 bases from V and 11 bases from J, with 12 bases between.

The chain uses TRBV7-8 and TRBJ1-1; D gene unclear. The CDR3 length is 16 residues. V was clipped by 3 bases and J by 1 base, with 15 bases between them. The germline gives CDR1 SGHVS, CDR2 FQNEAQ. The CDR3 DNA is TGTGCCAGCAGCTTCACTTATAGTGGCAGGAACACTGAAGCTTTCTTT. Translating gives CASSFTYSGRNTEAFF.

The chain uses TRBV4-1 and TRBJ1-5; D not certain. From germline, CDR1 is MGHRA and CDR2 YSYEKL. The CDR3 runs 12 residues. The V and J ends lost 5 bases and 7 bases respectively, with 9 bases between them. The CDR3 DNA sequence: TGCGCCAGCAGCTCTCGCGGCCAGCCCCAGCATTTT. Translated: CASSSRGQPQHF.

This chain uses TRBV7-8 with TRBJ2-7, with D perhaps TRBD1 or TRBD2 (5 bases each). Germline lookup yields CDR1 SGHVS and CDR2 FQNEAQ. The CDR3 sequence is 14 residues long. V dropped 5 bases and J dropped 1 base, with 12 bases sitting between them. CDR3 region: CASSARDGSYEQYF. The CDR3 region has the DNA TGTGCCAGCAGCGCCCGGGACGGATCCTACGAGCAGTACTTC.

V gene TRBV7-8 combines with J gene TRBJ1-3; D is uncertain. The ends were cut back, 1 base at V and 0 bases at J, with 7 bases in the middle. The length of the CDR3 is 15 residues. Germline V gene lookup returns CDR1 SGHVS and CDR2 FQNEAQ. The CDR3 loop reads CASSLDGASGNTIYF. The CDR3 nucleotides are TGTGCCAGCAGCTTAGACGGAGCCTCTGGAAACACCATATATTTT.

This clone was seen just once. The V and J genes are TRBV6-5 and TRBJ1-2, with D maybe TRBD1 (5 bases). CDR3 length: 15 residues. V lost 6 bases, J lost 2 bases, and 16 bases lay in between. Germline loops: CDR1 MNHEY, CDR2 SVGAGI. In DNA, the CDR3 is TGTGCCAGCAGCCACCTAGTGGCAGGGAACTATGGCTACACCTTC. It yields the protein CASSHLVAGNYGYTF.

This chain joins TRBV6-5 and TRBJ2-1; possibly TRBD2 for D (5 bases). The V end lost 6 bases, the J end lost 15 bases, and 18 bases lay between the germline ends. This CDR3 has 12 amino acids. From germline, CDR1 is MNHEY and CDR2 SVGAGI. The CDR3 here is CASRTPGMEWFF. CDR3 bases: TGTGCCAGCAGGACCCCCGGGATGGAGTGGTTCTTC.

The chain has TRBV5-1 and TRBJ2-5; the D is unclear. The CDR3 length is 11 residues. The germline V and J ends were trimmed by 3 bases and 0 bases, with 0 bases remaining between them. Per germline, CDR1 SGHRS and CDR2 YFSETQ. This CDR3 is CASSYQETQYF. The CDR3 nucleotides are TGCGCCAGCAGCTACCAAGAGACCCAGTACTTC.

The chain joins TRBV5-5 to TRBJ2-7; 10 nucleotides agree with TRBD1. J was trimmed by 0 bases and V by 4 bases; bases with no gene match: 7. CDR3 length: 16 residues. Germline V CDR1 and CDR2: SGHKS, YYEKEE (reference sequence). The DNA for the CDR3 is TGTGCCAGCAGCCAGACCGGGACAGGGGCCTCCTACGAGCAGTACTTC. Amino acids: CASSQTGTGASYEQYF.

The V gene is TRBV7-2, the J gene TRBJ2-7; 9 bases map to TRBD1. Per germline, CDR1 SGHTA and CDR2 FQGNSA. The CDR3 sequence is 16 residues long. The V gene end was trimmed by 5 bases and the J gene end by 4 bases; junction bases not matched to a gene: 12. CDR3 loop: CASSPAGQGPDYEQYF. In DNA, the CDR3 is TGTGCCAGCAGCCCCGCCGGACAGGGGCCCGATTACGAGCAGTACTTC.

The chain carries TRBV7-2 and TRBJ1-1, with D hard to call. This CDR3 comprises 13 residues. V lost 1 base and J 1 base, leaving 4 bases between the germline ends. Germline V CDR1 and CDR2: SGHTA, FQGNSA. In DNA form, the CDR3 reads TGTGCCAGCAGCTTAGGGTGGAACACTGAAGCTTTCTTT. Its translation is CASSLGWNTEAFF.

CDR3 in amino acids: CASSLEGGYNEQFF. The CDR3 DNA reads as TGTGCCAGCAGCTTAGAGGGTGGCTACAATGAGCAGTTCTTC. This chain uses TRBV11-2 with TRBJ2-1; the D is unclear. This CDR3 spans 14 amino acids. Germline V gives CDR1 SGHAT, CDR2 FQNNGV. V lost 0 bases to trimming and J lost 3 bases, with 6 bases between them.

The rearrangement links TRBV7-3 to TRBJ2-2, with TRBD2 identical over 9 bases. The germline V gene has CDR1 SGHTA and CDR2 FQGTGA. The junction had 6 bases not matched to a gene; V was cut back by 1 base and J by 0 bases. The CDR3 consists of 18 residues. This chain's CDR3 is CASSLRASGATNTGELFF. The CDR3 DNA follows: TGTGCCAGCAGCTTAAGGGCTAGCGGGGCGACGAACACCGGGGAGCTGTTTTTT.

V and J are TRBV5-1 and TRBJ2-3; 9 bases align to TRBD2. Germline loops: CDR1 SGHRS, CDR2 YFSETQ. The CDR3 spans 17 residues. J gave up 2 bases and V 0 bases, and 7 bases lay outside the gene matches. The CDR3 sequence is CASSLAVAGGTTDTQYF. The CDR3 DNA is TGCGCCAGCAGCTTGGCCGTCGCGGGGGGGACCACAGATACGCAGTATTTT. The variable domain in full, completed from reference TRBV5-1 and TRBJ2-3, reads KAGVTQTPRYLIKTRGQQVTLSCSPISGHRSVSWYQQTPGQGLQFLFEYFSETQRNKGNFPGRFSGRQFSNSRSEMNVSTLELGDSALYLCASSLAVAGGTTDTQYFGPGTRLTVL.

The chain employs TRBV30 and TRBJ2-1; D not certain. The length of the CDR3 is 15 residues. The V gene lost 8 bases and the J gene lost 5 bases, with 22 bases spanning the gap. Germline V gene sequence: CDR1 GTSNPN, CDR2 SVGIG (reference sequence). CDR3 in DNA: TGTGCCCTTTCGTTCGGAGCGACTGGGGACAATGAGCAGTTCTTC. Translation gives CALSFGATGDNEQFF.

This chain links TRBV4-3 with TRBJ2-2, with D perhaps TRBD1 (5 bases). Trimming removed 2 bases from V and 7 bases from J, with 11 bases in between. Germline CDR1 reads LGHNA; CDR2 reads YSLEER. This CDR3 contains 14 residues. The CDR3 DNA reads TGCGCCAGCAGCCAATATGGGGCAGGCGGGGAGCTGTTTTTT. Translation gives CASSQYGAGGELFF.

The V call is TRBV4-1, the J call TRBJ1-3, with 7 nucleotides matching TRBD1. V shed 6 bases and J 4 bases; nucleotides not matched to a gene: 3. The CDR3 contains 13 residues. CDR1 is MGHRA, CDR2 YSYEKL, per germline. The CDR3 DNA is TGCGCCAGCAGAGAGACAGGGGGAAACACCATATATTTT. The encoded protein is CASRETGGNTIYF.